These 29 T cell receptor beta chains were all obtained from the same sample, sequenced in a study of blood T cell repertoires in COVID-19. Profiling relied on immunoSEQ multiplex PCR, and the TCRdb table lists in-frame clones only, not all of them. The sample contains 200,000 to 250,000 clones, around 84% of which appear only once. The sample was peripheral blood. The receptors derive from a middle-aged man with acute or convalescent COVID-19.

V is TRBV5-8 and J is TRBJ2-7; 9 bases line up with TRBD1. Germline-derived CDR1 and CDR2 are SGHTS and YDEGEE. CDR3 length: 15 residues. The V segment lost 0 bases and the J segment 2 bases; nucleotides outside the gene matches: 3. CDR3 nucleotide sequence: TGTGCCAGCAGCTTGGTTACAGGGGGCCCCTACGAGCAGTACTTC. Its translation: CASSLVTGGPYEQYF.

The chain carries TRBV18 and TRBJ2-1; the D gene is possibly TRBD2 (5 bases). Per the germline V gene, CDR1 is KGHSH and CDR2 is LQKENI. The CDR3 is 12 amino acids. V was pared by 3 bases and J by 12 bases, with 12 bases between. The CDR3 DNA follows: TGTGCCAGCTCACCGACCCTAGCTCTGCAGTTCTTC. Protein: CASSPTLALQFF.

The chain joins TRBV4-1 to TRBJ2-5; 7 nucleotides match TRBD2. The CDR3 contains 15 residues. The germline V gene has CDR1 MGHRA and CDR2 YSYEKL. With 3 bases clipped from V and 0 bases from J, the junction kept 4 bases outside the gene matches. The CDR3 DNA follows: TGCGCCAGCAGCCAGGTACTAGCGAACCAAGAGACCCAGTACTTC. Its protein is CASSQVLANQETQYF.

V and J are TRBV6-6 and TRBJ1-1; 7 bases fit TRBD1. The V gene end was trimmed by 4 bases and the J gene end by 4 bases; junction bases not matched to a gene: 6. Germline lookup yields CDR1 MNHNY and CDR2 SVGAGI (reference sequence). The CDR3 is 14 residues long. For the CDR3, the DNA is TGTGCCAGCAGTTCGTCGGACAGGCGCACTGAAGCTTTCTTT. This encodes CASSSSDRRTEAFF.

The chain employs TRBV7-2 and TRBJ2-3; D call uncertain. V was shortened by 1 base and J by 0 bases, with 11 bases between the two germline ends. The CDR3 is made up of 16 amino acids. Germline V gene sequence: CDR1 SGHTA, CDR2 FQGNSA. CDR3 in amino acids: CASSLVGPYSTDTQYF. The CDR3 region has the DNA TGTGCCAGCAGCTTAGTTGGCCCTTATAGCACAGATACGCAGTATTTT.

A word on this clone: The sample carries other DNA sequences with the same CDR3. This sequence joins TRBV5-1 and TRBJ2-1; TRBD1 might be the D (6 bases). CDR3 length: 15 amino acids. Germline values: CDR1 SGHRS, CDR2 YFSETQ. The ends were cut back, 3 bases at V and 0 bases at J, with 10 bases in the middle. CDR3 sequence (DNA): TGCGCCAGCAGCTGGACGGACAGCTCCTACAATGAGCAGTTCTTC. Protein sequence: CASSWTDSSYNEQFF.

The chain combines TRBV29-1 with TRBJ1-2, with D perhaps matching TRBD1 (6 bases). The V gene lost 2 bases and the J gene lost 3 bases, with 10 bases spanning the gap. Germline values: CDR1 SQVTM, CDR2 ANQGSEA. The CDR3 is made up of 13 amino acids. Here the CDR3 DNA reads TGCAGCGTTGAAACAGGGAGGGACTATGGCTACACCTTC. It encodes CSVETGRDYGYTF. Full variable domain (missing parts from reference TRBV29-1 and TRBJ1-2): SAVISQKPSRDICQRGTSLTIQCQVDSQVTMMFWYRQQPGQSLTLIATANQGSEATYESGFVIDKFPISRPNLTFSTLTVSNMSPEDSSIYLCSVETGRDYGYTFGSGTRLTVV.

V and J are TRBV3-1 (or the pseudogene TRBV3-2) and TRBJ1-3, with D unclear. The germline V gene encodes CDR1 LGHDT and CDR2 YNNKEL (reference sequence). V was shortened by 0 bases and J by 0 bases, with 6 bases between the two germline ends. CDR3 length: 15 amino acids. The CDR3 DNA reads as TGTGCCAGCAGCCAAGACGGGAACTCTGGAAACACCATATATTTT. Translation gives CASSQDGNSGNTIYF.

The chain carries TRBV2 and TRBJ1-6, with D unclear. The V end lost 5 bases, the J end lost 0 bases, and 8 bases lay between the germline ends. This CDR3 contains 15 residues. Germline assignment: CDR1 SNHLY and CDR2 FYNNEI. The CDR3 is CASSSSGSYNSPLHF. The CDR3, as DNA: TGTGCCAGCAGTTCCTCCGGCTCCTATAATTCACCCCTCCACTTT.

The chain combines TRBV7-9 with TRBJ1-1; D perhaps matches TRBD1 (5 bases). This CDR3 is built from 14 residues. Germline V gives CDR1 SEHNR, CDR2 FQNEAQ (reference sequence). V was cut by 6 bases and J by 5 bases, with 16 bases left in between. The CDR3: CASRELPDSTEAFF. The CDR3 DNA follows: TGTGCCAGCAGGGAACTACCTGACAGTACTGAAGCTTTCTTT.

The chain carries TRBV5-4 and TRBJ1-1, with D perhaps matching TRBD1 (6 bases). Germline-derived CDR1 and CDR2 are SGHNT and YYREEE (reference sequence). The CDR3 runs to 15 residues. Between the trimmed V and J ends, which lost 4 bases and 1 base, there was a span of 14 bases. The CDR3, as DNA: TGTGCCAGCAGCCTCGCGCTGGGGGCGAACACTGAAGCTTTCTTT. This gives the protein CASSLALGANTEAFF.

This chain connects TRBV2 to TRBJ1-2; TRBD1 matches 10 bases. Germline V gives CDR1 SNHLY, CDR2 FYNNEI. The trim removed 6 bases at V and 5 bases at J, leaving 9 bases unmatched. The CDR3 contains 15 residues. CDR3 in DNA: TGTGCCAGCAGATTCCGGGACAGGGGACAGTATGGCTACACCTTC. Translating it yields CASRFRDRGQYGYTF.

This chain uses TRBV19 with TRBJ1-6, with D perhaps matching TRBD1 (5 bases). This CDR3 contains 13 residues. The germline CDR1 and CDR2 sequences are LNHDA and SQIVND (reference sequence). Trimming took 7 bases from V and 9 from J, leaving 13 bases between them. The CDR3 DNA sequence: TGTGCCAGTATGGAAACAGGCGGTTCACCCCTCCACTTT. Protein product: CASMETGGSPLHF.

The rearrangement joins TRBV18 to TRBJ1-1; D is unresolved. Germline V gives CDR1 KGHSH, CDR2 LQKENI. The CDR3 is 15 residues long. V was cut by 0 bases and J by 0 bases, with 8 bases left in between. DNA for the CDR3: TGTGCCAGCTCACCACCGAGGACTCTGAACACTGAAGCTTTCTTT. Translating gives CASSPPRTLNTEAFF.

CDR3 sequence (DNA): TGTGCCAGCAGTTACAAGAGGCCGAACACCGGGGAGCTGTTTTTT. It encodes CASSYKRPNTGELFF. This chain links TRBV6-5 with TRBJ2-2; D is undetermined. The CDR3 has 15 amino acids. From germline, CDR1 is MNHEY and CDR2 SVGAGI. Trimming removed 2 bases from V and 0 bases from J, with 7 bases in between.

In nucleotides, the CDR3 is TGTGCCACCAGTGACATGTTGAGCAATCAGCCCCAGCATTTT. As protein: CATSDMLSNQPQHF. The V call is TRBV24-1, the J call TRBJ1-5; D gene uncertain. V was cut by 4 bases and J by 1 base, with 7 bases left in between. CDR1 is KGHDR and CDR2 is SFDVKD in the germline V gene. The CDR3 loop spans 14 amino acids.

This chain uses TRBV7-3 with TRBJ2-3; 12 nucleotides align to TRBD2. CDR1 is SGHTA and CDR2 is FQGTGA in the germline V gene. Trimming at V came to 5 bases and at J to 4 bases, leaving 10 bases not matched to a gene. The CDR3 consists of 17 residues. In DNA form, the CDR3 reads TGTGCCAGCAGCCCCCTAGCGGGGGGGCGAGTGGCAGATACGCAGTATTTT. It translates to CASSPLAGGRVADTQYF.

As concerns this clone: Distinct nucleotide sequences in the sample also encode this CDR3. The chain carries TRBV18 and TRBJ2-2; 10 bases agree with TRBD1. The ends lost 6 bases at V and 3 bases at J; junction bases unmatched: 4. CDR3 size: 15 residues. The germline V gene has CDR1 KGHSH and CDR2 LQKENI. CDR3 sequence: CASSPGTGDTGELFF. The CDR3 bases are TGTGCCAGCTCGCCCGGGACAGGGGACACCGGGGAGCTGTTTTTT.

This clone was picked up a small number of times. V is TRBV7-3 and J is TRBJ1-2; unclear D gene. V was clipped by 2 bases and J by 2 bases, with 6 bases between them. CDR3 size: 13 residues. CDR1 and CDR2 from the germline V gene are SGHTA and FQGTGA. Here the CDR3 reads CASSLAGNYGYTF. In DNA, the CDR3 is TGTGCCAGCAGCTTAGCCGGGAACTATGGCTACACCTTC. The whole variable domain, remainder taken from reference TRBV7-3 and TRBJ1-2, is GAGVSQTPSNKVTEKGKYVELRCDPISGHTALYWYRQSLGQGPEFLIYFQGTGAADDSGLPNDRFFAVRPEGSVSTLKIQRTERGDSAVYLCASSLAGNYGYTFGSGTRLTVV.

The chain employs TRBV6-6 and TRBJ2-2, with 8 bases fitting TRBD2. Germline V lookup: CDR1 MNHNY, CDR2 SVGAGI (reference sequence). This CDR3 contains 15 residues. The junction had 6 bases not matched to a gene; V was cut back by 6 bases and J by 3 bases. The CDR3 DNA reads TGTGCCAGCAGAAACCAGCGGGGGTACACCGGGGAGCTGTTTTTT. Translated, it gives CASRNQRGYTGELFF.

This clone was observed a few times. This sequence joins TRBV7-2 and TRBJ1-2; 9 nucleotides line up with TRBD1. V was pared by 5 bases and J by 3 bases, with 10 bases of the junction left unmatched. Germline CDR1 SGHTA, CDR2 FQGNSA. The length of the CDR3 is 16 residues. The CDR3 sequence is CASSVAGTGSDYGYTF. The CDR3 nucleotides read TGTGCCAGCAGCGTCGCCGGGACAGGGAGTGACTATGGCTACACCTTC.

The chain recombines TRBV3-1 (or the pseudogene TRBV3-2) with TRBJ1-2, with 7 bases lining up with TRBD1. Losses at the gene ends were 2 bases for V and 4 bases for J; bases not matched to a gene: 1. Germline V lookup: CDR1 LGHDT, CDR2 YNNKEL (reference sequence). This CDR3 region has 13 residues. The CDR3 loop is CASSQTGAYGYTF. As DNA, the CDR3 is TGTGCCAGCAGCCAAACAGGGGCCTATGGCTACACCTTC.

V gene TRBV10-3 combines with J gene TRBJ2-1; 10 bases line up with TRBD1. CDR1 and CDR2 (germline): ENHRY, SYGVKD. This CDR3 region has 18 residues. Germline trimming cut 3 bases from V and 0 bases from J; bases unmatched to any gene: 8. Written as DNA, the CDR3 is TGTGCCATCAGTGAACCCGGACAGGGGGAAACCTCCTACAATGAGCAGTTCTTC. Its translation: CAISEPGQGETSYNEQFF.

The genes are TRBV10-3 and TRBJ1-5, with 9 bases identical to TRBD1. The CDR3 is made up of 16 amino acids. CDR1 and CDR2 from the germline V gene are ENHRY and SYGVKD. Trimming cost V 2 bases and J 1 base; bases outside gene matches: 3. The CDR3 DNA sequence: TGTGCCATCAGTGAGCCGGGGACAGGGAGCAATCAGCCCCAGCATTTT. Translated: CAISEPGTGSNQPQHF.

The rearrangement joins TRBV5-1 to TRBJ1-6; TRBD1 matches 7 bases. From germline, CDR1 is SGHRS and CDR2 YFSETQ. V lost 4 bases, J lost 5 bases, and 6 bases stayed unmatched. This CDR3 contains 15 residues. Written as DNA, the CDR3 is TGCGCCAGCAGCCCAAAACAGGGGAATAATTCACCCCTCCACTTT. Translation gives CASSPKQGNNSPLHF.

The CDR3 nucleotides read TGTGCCAGCAGCCAAGATATCGGTACTTTCTACGAGCAGTACTTC. Encoded protein: CASSQDIGTFYEQYF. V is TRBV3-1 (or the pseudogene TRBV3-2) and J is TRBJ2-7, with no clear D. The ends were cut back, 0 bases at V and 3 bases at J, with 12 bases in the middle. This CDR3 spans 15 amino acids. The germline V gene has CDR1 LGHDT and CDR2 YNNKEL (reference sequence).

The chain is built from TRBV10-3 and TRBJ2-7; 8 bases match TRBD1. CDR3 size: 14 residues. With 3 bases clipped from V and 5 bases from J, the junction kept 6 bases outside the gene matches. The germline V gene has CDR1 ENHRY and CDR2 SYGVKD. In nucleotides, the CDR3 is TGTGCCATCAGTGATTCCTCAGGGGGCAACGAGCAGTACTTC. It translates to CAISDSSGGNEQYF.

The genes are TRBV10-3 and TRBJ2-7; TRBD2 aligns across 10 bases. The CDR3 is made up of 14 amino acids. Trimming took 4 bases from V and 5 from J; bases not matched to a gene: 5. Per germline, CDR1 ENHRY and CDR2 SYGVKD. The CDR3 here is CAISGASGGDEQYF. The CDR3 nucleotides are TGTGCCATCAGTGGGGCTAGCGGGGGCGACGAGCAGTACTTC.

V gene TRBV6-1 combines with J gene TRBJ2-1, with 11 nucleotides matching TRBD2. The V segment lost 5 bases and the J segment 9 bases; nucleotides outside the gene matches: 9. This CDR3 comprises 15 residues. Germline V gene sequence: CDR1 MNHNS, CDR2 SASEGT. CDR3 DNA sequence: TGTGCCAGCAGTTTAGCGGGGGGGCCCAGGGGTGAGCAGTTCTTC. It translates to CASSLAGGPRGEQFF.